A single sample is the source of the 22 T cell receptor beta chains below, sequenced in a study of shared clonotypes between healthy human individuals. Libraries were prepared by immunoSEQ multiplex PCR; TCRdb keeps only in-frame clonotypes and omits some of them. The repertoire holds some 1 million clones, about 77% seen once, with over 1.3% in the top ten. Sequenced: memory CD4+ T cells sorted from blood. Subset specified: CD45RA-negative fraction. Every receptor here comes from a man in his late teens or twenties in good health.

This clone was observed a handful of times. The chain employs TRBV6-1 and TRBJ1-5; perhaps TRBD1 as D (5 bases). V was cut by 11 bases and J by 2 bases, with 13 bases left in between. The germline V gene encodes CDR1 MNHNS and CDR2 SASEGT. This CDR3 region has 13 residues. CDR3 in DNA: TGTGCCGGGGGAGAGGGAGGCAATCAGCCCCAGCATTTT. It translates to CAGGEGGNQPQHF.

This clone was seen ten or more times. The sample has other DNA sequences that encode this CDR3 too. The rearrangement uses TRBV5-1 and TRBJ1-2; D is unclear. CDR3 size: 14 residues. Germline V gene data show CDR1 as SGHRS and CDR2 as YFSETQ. The V gene lost 1 base and the J gene lost 4 bases, with 11 bases spanning the gap. The CDR3 reads CASSLTGASYGYTF. The CDR3 coding sequence is TGCGCCAGCAGCTTGACCGGAGCTAGCTATGGCTACACCTTC.

The CDR3 DNA is TGTGCCAGTATTAGGACAGGGATGAATGAGCAGTTCTTC. Translation gives CASIRTGMNEQFF. The V call is TRBV19, the J call TRBJ2-1; 8 bases map to TRBD1. This CDR3 contains 13 residues. V gave up 7 bases and J gave up 7 bases; unmatched junction bases: 6. In germline, CDR1 is LNHDA, CDR2 SQIVND (reference sequence).

This chain uses TRBV28 with TRBJ1-5, with D possibly TRBD1 on 6 matching bases. CDR1 and CDR2 (germline): MDHEN, SYDVKM. This CDR3 is 18 amino acids long. Trimming took 5 bases from V and 1 from J, leaving 21 bases between them. CDR3 in DNA: TGTGCCAGCAGTCCAGGAGGAGGGGGTATAACGAGCAATCAGCCCCAGCATTTT. It encodes CASSPGGGGITSNQPQHF.

This chain links TRBV18 with TRBJ1-4; D uncertain. The CDR3 is 15 residues long. V lost 3 bases to trimming and J lost 7 bases, with 15 bases between them. CDR1 is KGHSH and CDR2 is LQKENI in the germline V gene. CDR3 protein: CASSPPGRTGEKLFF. The DNA for the CDR3 is TGTGCCAGCTCACCCCCGGGGAGGACGGGTGAAAAACTGTTTTTT.

This chain uses TRBV7-9 with TRBJ1-2, with no clear D. This CDR3 region has 16 residues. CDR1 SEHNR and CDR2 FQNEAQ come from the germline V gene (reference sequence). Trimming stripped 4 bases from V and 3 bases from J, with 18 bases between. The CDR3 loop is CASSWVEGAVDYGYTF. DNA of the CDR3: TGTGCCAGCAGCTGGGTGGAGGGAGCGGTAGACTATGGCTACACCTTC.

The chain joins TRBV10-1 to TRBJ2-5; the match to TRBD2 covers 7 bases. The CDR3 covers 18 residues. Trimming at V came to 5 bases and at J to 3 bases, leaving 18 bases not matched to a gene. Germline-derived CDR1 and CDR2 are WNHNN and SYGVQD (reference sequence). CDR3 residues: CASSLQAPGGVGKETQYF. Written as DNA, the CDR3 is TGCGCCAGCAGTCTGCAGGCACCGGGAGGAGTGGGGAAAGAGACCCAGTACTTC.

The chain carries TRBV10-3 and TRBJ2-3; unclear D gene. This CDR3 comprises 15 residues. Trimming took 2 bases from V and 4 from J, leaving 13 bases between them. Germline V gives CDR1 ENHRY, CDR2 SYGVKD. CDR3 DNA sequence: TGTGCCATCAGTGAGACCGAGGTGGTTCCAGATACGCAGTATTTT. Encoded protein: CAISETEVVPDTQYF.

The V gene is TRBV25-1, the J gene TRBJ2-3, with 10 positions matching TRBD2. Germline V gene data show CDR1 as MGHDK and CDR2 as SYGVNS. Trimming removed 5 bases from V and 0 bases from J; junction bases left unmatched: 5. This CDR3 comprises 16 residues. DNA for the CDR3: TGTGCCAGCAGTATAAAGCGGGGGGGAAGCACAGATACGCAGTATTTT. Residues: CASSIKRGGSTDTQYF.

Written as DNA, the CDR3 is TGTGCCAGCAGCCCGGGTGGAGGGGCGAACACTGAAGCTTTCTTT. This sequence encodes CASSPGGGANTEAFF. This chain links TRBV5-4 with TRBJ1-1; TRBD1 might be the D (5 bases). Germline values: CDR1 SGHNT, CDR2 YYREEE (reference sequence). V gave up 4 bases and J gave up 1 base, with 14 bases separating them. The CDR3 has 15 residues.

The chain employs TRBV2 and TRBJ1-2, with D unclear. Germline values: CDR1 SNHLY, CDR2 FYNNEI. The CDR3 is 12 residues long. V shed 4 bases and J shed 3 bases, with 6 bases lying between them. The CDR3 loop reads CASSGSDYGYTF. The CDR3 DNA reads TGTGCCAGCAGTGGAAGTGACTATGGCTACACCTTC.

The chain uses TRBV9 and TRBJ2-1, with 10 bases matching TRBD2. CDR1 SGDLS and CDR2 YYNGEE come from the germline V gene. The CDR3 has 15 residues. V was clipped by 4 bases and J by 5 bases; unmatched bases: 6. CDR3 in amino acids: CASSPGLASNNEQFF. Written as DNA, the CDR3 is TGTGCCAGCAGCCCGGGACTAGCGAGCAACAATGAGCAGTTCTTC.

This chain joins TRBV5-1 and TRBJ1-3, with TRBD1 identical over 7 bases. With 0 bases clipped from V and 2 bases from J, the junction kept 8 bases outside the gene matches. The CDR3 contains 17 residues. Germline CDR1 reads SGHRS; CDR2 reads YFSETQ. In DNA, the CDR3 is TGCGCCAGCAGCTTGGGGGAGCCACAGGGGCCTGGAAACACCATATATTTT. Translating it yields CASSLGEPQGPGNTIYF.

This rearrangement joins TRBV5-4 to TRBJ2-1; no clear D gene. The V end lost 0 bases, the J end lost 7 bases, and 8 bases lay between the germline ends. Looked up from germline, CDR1 is SGHNT and CDR2 is YYREEE (reference sequence). The CDR3 is made up of 13 amino acids. The DNA for the CDR3 is TGTGCCAGCAGCTTGGCACTACGGAATGAGCAGTTCTTC. Residues: CASSLALRNEQFF.

This clone was found once. The chain is built from TRBV27 and TRBJ1-3; perhaps TRBD1 as D (5 bases). CDR3 length equals 15 residues. Germline V CDR1 and CDR2: MNHEY, SMNVEV (reference sequence). Trimming stripped 6 bases from V and 0 bases from J, with 12 bases between. The CDR3 here is CASRPDSFSGNTIYF. The CDR3 bases are TGTGCCAGCAGGCCCGACAGCTTCTCTGGAAACACCATATATTTT.

This clone was detected a few times. The chain has TRBV7-2 and TRBJ1-6, with a possible D match to TRBD1 (5 bases). The CDR3 runs 13 residues. The V gene lost 3 bases and the J gene lost 6 bases, with 6 bases spanning the gap. Germline CDR1 is SGHTA and CDR2 is FQGNSA. The CDR3 reads CASSFGANSPLHF. Written as DNA, the CDR3 is TGTGCCAGCAGCTTCGGGGCTAATTCACCCCTCCACTTT. Using reference TRBV7-2 and TRBJ1-6 for the parts outside the CDR3, the full variable domain is GAGVSQSPSNKVTEKGKDVELRCDPISGHTALYWYRQSLGQGLEFLIYFQGNSAPDKSGLPSDRFSAERTGGSVSTLTIQRTQQEDSAVYLCASSFGANSPLHFGNGTRLTVT.

This clone was detected only once. This chain links TRBV12-2 with TRBJ1-2; TRBD1, the table's D call, lacks a check against the DNA. TRBV12-2 represents a pseudogene. CDR3 length: 16 residues. This CDR3 is CASRLPDRTGDYGYTF. CDR3 coding DNA: TGTGCAAGTCGCCTCCCGGACCGGACAGGGGACTATGGCTACACCTTC.

In nucleotides, the CDR3 is TGTGCCAGTACAATCCCTAGAGCGGGAGTGCCAGATACGCAGTATTTT. It encodes CASTIPRAGVPDTQYF. V gene TRBV6-6 combines with J gene TRBJ2-3; 8 bases line up with TRBD2. Germline lookup yields CDR1 MNHNY and CDR2 SVGAGI (reference sequence). V was pared by 9 bases and J by 4 bases, with 15 bases of the junction left unmatched. The CDR3 has 16 amino acids.

The chain uses TRBV28 and TRBJ1-2; D might be TRBD1 (6 bases). Germline V lookup: CDR1 MDHEN, CDR2 SYDVKM. Trimming left V 5 bases short and J 4 bases short, with 17 bases between. The CDR3 has 15 residues. CDR3 bases: TGTGCCAGCAGTCATCTTCAGGGGAACGTCTATGGCTACACCTTC. Its translation: CASSHLQGNVYGYTF.

The V and J genes are TRBV18 and TRBJ1-1; D remains ambiguous. Germline V gene data show CDR1 as KGHSH and CDR2 as LQKENI. This CDR3 spans 15 amino acids. Between the trimmed V and J ends, which lost 2 bases and 2 bases, there was a span of 12 bases. The CDR3 loop reads CASSPRMGHNTEAFF. For the CDR3, the DNA is TGTGCCAGCTCACCAAGGATGGGCCATAACACTGAAGCTTTCTTT.

This chain joins TRBV9 and TRBJ2-5; D is ambiguous. From germline, CDR1 is SGDLS and CDR2 YYNGEE. V was trimmed by 0 bases and J by 9 bases, leaving 12 bases between them. The CDR3 sequence is 13 residues long. As DNA, the CDR3 is TGTGCCAGCAGCGTAGACTGGGTAAAGGCCCAGTACTTC. This encodes CASSVDWVKAQYF.

The chain couples TRBV11-2 to TRBJ2-7; D is perhaps TRBD2 (5 bases). Looked up from germline, CDR1 is SGHAT and CDR2 is FQNNGV. The CDR3 totals 15 residues. The V gene lost 1 base and the J gene lost 1 base, with 11 bases spanning the gap. The CDR3 sequence is CASSLGEGGSYEQYF. Written as DNA, the CDR3 is TGTGCCAGCAGCTTAGGGGAAGGAGGATCCTACGAGCAGTACTTC.